This T cell receptor (beta chain) comes out of a study of blood T cell repertoires in COVID-19. Study overall: Samples of COVID-19 (acute and convalescent) were obtained from the United States, Italy and Spain.

The assay was immunoSEQ multiplex PCR, and TCRdb's table has in-frame clones only and misses some. The sample lists about 280,000 clones, 70% to 90% occurring once. With 0 bases clipped from V and 0 bases from J, the junction kept 6 bases outside the gene matches. The CDR3 loop spans 18 amino acids. Germline assignment: CDR1 SGHDT and CDR2 YYEEEE. Sequenced sample: peripheral blood. This sequence was found in a woman in her 30s with active or convalescent COVID-19. V and J are TRBV5-6 and TRBJ2-6, with 7 bases identical to TRBD1. The CDR3 is CASSLVGTVISGANVLTF. In DNA form, the CDR3 reads TGTGCCAGCAGCTTGGTTGGGACAGTTATCTCTGGGGCCAACGTCCTGACTTTC.